The 30 T cell receptor beta chains below come from one sample, sequenced in a study of OX40 agonist ivuxolimab in advanced cancers. The repertoire was sequenced with immunoSEQ multiplex PCR; TCRdb's copy has only in-frame clones and lacks some. The repertoire holds about 63,000 clones, roughly nine tenths seen once, with 11% in the top ten. The sample in question was CD4+ or CD8+ T cells sorted from blood, obtained in a trial of the OX40 agonist ivuxolimab. These receptors all stem from an adult with an advanced solid tumor such as melanoma, head and neck, liver or kidney cancer.

The rearrangement uses TRBV10-3 and TRBJ2-1; D remains ambiguous. Trimming removed 6 bases from V and 8 bases from J, with 8 bases in between. The CDR3 contains 11 residues. From germline, CDR1 is ENHRY and CDR2 SYGVKD. The CDR3 loop is CAIRSRDEQFF. Written as DNA, the CDR3 is TGTGCCATCAGGAGCCGGGATGAGCAGTTCTTC.

This clone was detected only a few times. This chain uses TRBV4-1 with TRBJ1-5, with a possible D match to TRBD1 (5 bases). Trimming removed 0 bases at V and 9 bases at J, with 12 bases between. From germline, CDR1 is MGHRA and CDR2 YSYEKL. The CDR3 has 14 residues. CDR3: CASSQEQDWLPQHF. CDR3 coding DNA: TGCGCCAGCAGCCAAGAACAGGATTGGTTGCCCCAGCATTTT.

The chain uses TRBV11-3 and TRBJ2-2; D unresolved. This CDR3 is built from 14 residues. V lost 0 bases and J 9 bases, leaving 11 bases between the germline ends. Germline V gene sequence: CDR1 SGHNT, CDR2 YENEEA. The CDR3 region is CASSLDMSHRELFF. CDR3 bases: TGTGCCAGCAGCTTAGATATGAGTCACCGGGAGCTGTTTTTT.

V is TRBV4-1 and J is TRBJ2-2; tentatively, D is TRBD1 (6 bases). This CDR3 has 15 amino acids. Germline values: CDR1 MGHRA, CDR2 YSYEKL. Trimming took off 5 bases at V and 4 bases at J, with 14 bases between the two ends. The CDR3 loop is CASSRDNRFTGELFF. For the CDR3, the DNA is TGCGCCAGCAGCAGGGACAACCGGTTCACCGGGGAGCTGTTTTTT.

This rearrangement joins TRBV5-1 to TRBJ2-5; D is possibly TRBD1 (5 bases). V dropped 5 bases and J dropped 5 bases, with 13 bases sitting between them. This CDR3 contains 13 residues. Germline lookup yields CDR1 SGHRS and CDR2 YFSETQ. CDR3 nucleotide sequence: TGCGCCAGCAGTTTCAGGGTGTTGGAGACCCAGTACTTC. Its translation: CASSFRVLETQYF.

The chain employs TRBV28 and TRBJ2-7, with D unresolved. The CDR3 consists of 13 residues. The V gene lost 3 bases and the J gene lost 2 bases, with 8 bases spanning the gap. Germline V gives CDR1 MDHEN, CDR2 SYDVKM. The CDR3 sequence is CASSLQDPYEQYF. The CDR3 coding sequence is TGTGCCAGCAGTTTGCAGGACCCCTACGAGCAGTACTTC.

This clone appeared once. V and J are TRBV11-3 and TRBJ1-1; D gene unclear. The V gene lost 5 bases and the J gene lost 3 bases, with 10 bases spanning the gap. The CDR3 spans 13 residues. CDR1 is SGHNT and CDR2 is YENEEA in the germline V gene. Written as DNA, the CDR3 is TGTGCCAGCAGCCGAAGACCCTACACTGAAGCTTTCTTT. As protein: CASSRRPYTEAFF.

The J gene is TRBJ2-1, the V gene TRBV5-1, with 9 nucleotides matching TRBD2. The V and J ends lost 2 bases and 9 bases, in that order; junction bases with no gene match: 12. The CDR3 consists of 16 residues. In germline, CDR1 is SGHRS, CDR2 YFSETQ. CDR3 in DNA: TGCGCCAGCAGCTTCTGGGGAAGTAGCGGGAGTGGTGAGCAGTTCTTC. It yields the protein CASSFWGSSGSGEQFF.

The rearrangement joins TRBV7-9 to TRBJ2-7; 8 bases fit TRBD1. The germline V gene encodes CDR1 SEHNR and CDR2 FQNEAQ (reference sequence). CDR3 size: 13 residues. V shed 4 bases and J 6 bases; nucleotides not matched to a gene: 5. This chain's CDR3 is CASSWGQAFEQYF. CDR3 DNA: TGTGCCAGCAGCTGGGGACAGGCTTTCGAGCAGTACTTC.

The chain is built from TRBV10-1 and TRBJ2-5; tentatively, D is TRBD2 (6 bases). The CDR3 contains 13 residues. Trimming cost V 8 bases and J 5 bases, with 15 bases left between them. Germline loops: CDR1 WNHNN, CDR2 SYGVQD (reference sequence). The CDR3 is CASSMGGVETQYF. CDR3 nucleotide sequence: TGCGCCAGCTCGATGGGGGGAGTGGAGACCCAGTACTTC.

In its sample, this clone was seen a few times. The chain employs TRBV15 and TRBJ1-5; D unclear. V shed 4 bases and J shed 7 bases, with 11 bases lying between them. From germline, CDR1 is LNHNV and CDR2 YYDKDF (reference sequence). The CDR3 is 13 amino acids. The CDR3 here is CATSTTRGQPQHF. DNA for the CDR3: TGTGCCACCAGCACAACCCGTGGGCAGCCCCAGCATTTT.

V usage is TRBV2 and J usage is TRBJ2-7; no definite D call. Germline V gene sequence: CDR1 SNHLY, CDR2 FYNNEI. The CDR3 sequence is 15 residues long. V was trimmed by 1 base and J by 0 bases, leaving 10 bases between them. The CDR3 protein is CASSEGHSYSYEQYF. CDR3 coding DNA: TGTGCCAGCAGTGAAGGGCACTCGTACTCCTACGAGCAGTACTTC.

The gene calls are TRBV11-3 and TRBJ2-7; D ambiguous. In germline, CDR1 is SGHNT, CDR2 YENEEA. The CDR3 extends over 11 amino acids. V was clipped by 5 bases and J by 3 bases, with 5 bases between them. The CDR3 reads CASSPFYEQYF. The CDR3 bases are TGTGCCAGCAGCCCCTTCTACGAGCAGTACTTC. The full variable domain, its missing parts supplied by reference TRBV11-3 and TRBJ2-7, is EAGVVQSPRYKIIEKKQPVAFWCNPISGHNTLYWYLQNLGQGPELLIRYENEEAVDDSQLPKDRFSAERLKGVDSTLKIQPAELGDSAVYLCASSPFYEQYFGPGTRLTVT.

The DNA of the CDR3 is TGTGCCAGCAGGGAATCCTGGGCCCGCGAAAAACTGTTTTTT. Translated: CASRESWAREKLFF. The genes are TRBV2 and TRBJ1-4; D is undetermined. CDR1 and CDR2 (germline): SNHLY, FYNNEI. The length of the CDR3 is 14 residues. V shed 6 bases and J shed 8 bases, with 16 bases lying between them.

The chain has TRBV7-8 and TRBJ2-5; D perhaps matches TRBD1 (6 bases). Between the trimmed V and J ends, which lost 5 bases and 2 bases, there was a span of 12 bases. Germline values: CDR1 SGHVS, CDR2 FQNEAQ. The CDR3 is 14 amino acids. This CDR3 is CASSHRRGQETQYF. The CDR3 DNA reads as TGTGCCAGCAGCCACCGCAGGGGTCAAGAGACCCAGTACTTC.

The gene calls are TRBV28 and TRBJ2-5; 7 bases are a match to TRBD2. Trimming at V came to 5 bases and at J to 5 bases, leaving 8 bases not matched to a gene. Germline V gene data show CDR1 as MDHEN and CDR2 as SYDVKM. CDR3 length equals 14 residues. CDR3 nucleotide sequence: TGTGCCAGCAGTCCAGGGAGGGTGGGCGAGACCCAGTACTTC. Residues: CASSPGRVGETQYF.

V and J are TRBV19 and TRBJ1-2; D not certain. The V end was cut by 1 base, the J end by 1 base, with 10 bases between. Germline values: CDR1 LNHDA, CDR2 SQIVND (reference sequence). This CDR3 contains 15 residues. CDR3 amino acids: CASSIGARVNYGYTF. The CDR3 DNA is TGTGCCAGTAGTATAGGGGCCCGGGTTAACTATGGCTACACCTTC.

The V and J genes are TRBV7-3 and TRBJ2-2; D assignment may be TRBD1 or TRBD2 (5 bases each). This CDR3 is 15 amino acids long. Deletions cut 5 bases from V and 5 bases from J, with 15 bases between. From germline, CDR1 is SGHTA and CDR2 FQGTGA. CDR3: CASSRDRGRTGELFF. CDR3 sequence (DNA): TGTGCCAGCAGCCGGGACCGCGGAAGGACCGGGGAGCTGTTTTTT. Full variable domain (rest looked up from reference TRBV7-3 and TRBJ2-2): GAGVSQTPSNKVTEKGKYVELRCDPISGHTALYWYRQSLGQGPEFLIYFQGTGAADDSGLPNDRFFAVRPEGSVSTLKIQRTERGDSAVYLCASSRDRGRTGELFFGEGSRLTVL.

The chain employs TRBV28 and TRBJ2-7, with a weak D call TRBD2 (5 bases). There are 15 residues in the CDR3. Germline CDR1 MDHEN, CDR2 SYDVKM. The V end was cut by 4 bases, the J end by 0 bases, with 13 bases between. The CDR3 loop is CASSSVSAGSYEQYF. In DNA, the CDR3 is TGTGCCAGCAGTTCCGTTAGCGCTGGCTCCTACGAGCAGTACTTC.

This chain links TRBV6-1 with TRBJ2-7; the match to TRBD2 covers 7 bases. The length of the CDR3 is 13 residues. V shed 8 bases and J 3 bases; nucleotides not matched to a gene: 7. The germline gives CDR1 MNHNS, CDR2 SASEGT. CDR3: CASGREGHYEQYF. In nucleotides, the CDR3 is TGTGCCAGCGGCAGGGAGGGCCACTACGAGCAGTACTTC.

V and J are TRBV7-9 and TRBJ1-1, with TRBD1 as a possible D gene (6 bases). Trimming stripped 5 bases from V and 3 bases from J, with 16 bases between. CDR3 size: 15 residues. Per the germline V gene, CDR1 is SEHNR and CDR2 is FQNEAQ (reference sequence). This chain's CDR3 is CASSPLGRGDTEAFF. The CDR3 nucleotides read TGTGCCAGCAGCCCCTTAGGAAGGGGGGACACTGAAGCTTTCTTT.

This clone was found once. The chain uses TRBV12-5 and TRBJ1-2; D ambiguous. Trimming cost V 1 base and J 5 bases, with 5 bases left between them. This CDR3 comprises 12 residues. Germline CDR1 LGHNT, CDR2 FRNRAP. CDR3: CASGLGGYGYTF. CDR3 sequence (DNA): TGTGCTAGTGGTTTGGGCGGGTATGGCTACACCTTC.

The chain uses TRBV28 and TRBJ1-2; D ambiguous. The germline V gene has CDR1 MDHEN and CDR2 SYDVKM. V was clipped by 6 bases and J by 6 bases, with 20 bases between them. The CDR3 runs 15 residues. The CDR3, as DNA: TGTGCCAGCAGATTAAGTGGCAGGAGAGACCATGGCTACACCTTC. Protein product: CASRLSGRRDHGYTF.

This rearrangement joins TRBV2 to TRBJ2-6, with D perhaps TRBD1 (5 bases). Trimming removed 7 bases at V and 4 bases at J, with 17 bases between. This CDR3 region has 16 residues. Germline-derived CDR1 and CDR2 are SNHLY and FYNNEI. CDR3 loop: CASTADSPLGANVLTF. CDR3 coding DNA: TGTGCCAGCACCGCAGACAGCCCTTTAGGGGCCAACGTCCTGACTTTC.

V is TRBV6-5 and J is TRBJ2-1; possible D gene TRBD1, 5 bases. The V gene lost 0 bases and the J gene lost 13 bases, with 16 bases spanning the gap. Germline V lookup: CDR1 MNHEY, CDR2 SVGAGI. This CDR3 has 14 amino acids. CDR3 sequence reads: CASSYSMGPWNQFF. Here the CDR3 DNA reads TGTGCCAGCAGTTACTCGATGGGGCCCTGGAATCAGTTCTTC.

The J gene is TRBJ2-2, the V gene TRBV7-6, with D tentatively TRBD1 (6 bases). The CDR3 runs 16 residues. V lost 1 base to trimming and J lost 4 bases, with 13 bases between them. The V gene's germline CDR1 is SGHVS and CDR2 FNYEAQ. The chain's CDR3 is CASSLEGTLVTGELFF. CDR3 DNA: TGTGCCAGCAGCTTAGAAGGGACATTAGTCACCGGGGAGCTGTTTTTT.

V is TRBV12-5 and J is TRBJ2-4; unclear D gene. Per germline, CDR1 LGHNT and CDR2 FRNRAP. Trimming shortened V by 0 bases and J by 1 base, and 13 bases separated the two germline ends. The CDR3 covers 17 residues. DNA for the CDR3: TGTGCTAGTGGTTTGGTAGGGCCGGGTCGGGCCAAAAACATTCAGTACTTC. Translated, it gives CASGLVGPGRAKNIQYF.

This chain links TRBV19 with TRBJ1-5; D is perhaps TRBD1 (5 bases). This CDR3 comprises 15 residues. Trimming stripped 7 bases from V and 4 bases from J, with 17 bases between. Germline loops: CDR1 LNHDA, CDR2 SQIVND (reference sequence). CDR3 in DNA: TGTGCCAGTAAATATAGCAGGGAAAGGAATCAGCCCCAGCATTTT. Translating gives CASKYSRERNQPQHF.

With regard to this clone: Other nucleotide sequences from this sample produce the same CDR3. The chain joins TRBV5-1 to TRBJ2-2; no firm D call. V gave up 0 bases and J gave up 5 bases, with 5 bases separating them. Germline assignment: CDR1 SGHRS and CDR2 YFSETQ. The CDR3 is 13 amino acids. The CDR3 DNA follows: TGCGCCAGCAGCTTGGTAGGGACCGGGGAGCTGTTTTTT. As protein: CASSLVGTGELFF.

The gene calls are TRBV6-6 and TRBJ2-7; D possibly uses TRBD1 or TRBD2 (5 bases each). Germline-derived CDR1 and CDR2 are MNHNY and SVGAGI (reference sequence). The CDR3 is made up of 16 amino acids. The V end was cut by 1 base, the J end by 0 bases, with 13 bases between. The CDR3 DNA reads as TGTGCCAGCAGTTACTTAGGGACCGTGAGCTCCTACGAGCAGTACTTC. Residues: CASSYLGTVSSYEQYF.